These 2 T cell receptor beta chains were all obtained from the same sample, sequenced in a study of T cell changes during pregnancy in multiple sclerosis. Using immunoSEQ multiplex PCR, the repertoire was profiled, and TCRdb retains in-frame clones only, with some absent. Among some 60,000 clones listed, roughly 93% were seen once. The sequencing here drew on peripheral blood, taken after pregnancy. The receptor set was obtained from a female donor with multiple sclerosis, enrolled in a pregnancy study.

The chain is built from TRBV2 and TRBJ1-2; 9 bases are a match to TRBD1. The J segment lost 3 bases and the V segment lost 4 bases, leaving 9 bases of the junction unmatched. Germline-derived CDR1 and CDR2 are SNHLY and FYNNEI. The CDR3 length is 16 residues. The CDR3 loop is CASSVSLRTGDYGYTF. The DNA of the CDR3 is TGTGCCAGCAGTGTATCTCTAAGGACAGGGGACTATGGCTACACCTTC.

The chain recombines TRBV18 with TRBJ1-2, with a weak D call TRBD1 (6 bases). Germline CDR1 and CDR2: KGHSH and LQKENI. This CDR3 is 14 amino acids long. V was shortened by 5 bases and J by 4 bases, with 14 bases between the two germline ends. CDR3 DNA sequence: TGTGCCAGCTCAGCAGGGGACACCCGCTATGGCTACACCTTC. The encoded protein is CASSAGDTRYGYTF.